These 20 T cell receptor beta chains were sequenced from one sample in a study of Graves' ophthalmopathy and Graves' hyperthyroidism. The sequenced template was RNA, covering the TCR beta CDR3 region. The first round was an RT-PCR with HTBI primers, and the second round was a multiplex PCR. TCRdb re-called the multiplex PCR reads with MiXCR, one entry per CDR3 protein. The sample consists of over 150,000 distinct CDR3 sequences, roughly 37% of them appearing once. Sequenced: peripheral blood. Source of these receptors: a woman aged 40 to 50 with Graves' ophthalmopathy.

The chain is built from TRBV28 and TRBJ1-1; 10 bases map to TRBD1. Looked up from germline, CDR1 is MDHEN and CDR2 is SYDVKM. The length of the CDR3 is 14 residues. Trimming cost V 2 bases and J 8 bases; bases outside gene matches: 5. The DNA for the CDR3 is TGTGCCAGCAGTTTAGGAGGGGGACAGGGGGAAGCTTTCTTT. Translation gives CASSLGGGQGEAFF.

The chain carries TRBV11-2 and TRBJ2-5, with TRBD2 identical over 9 bases. V gave up 0 bases and J gave up 4 bases; unmatched junction bases: 6. CDR3 length: 16 amino acids. In germline, CDR1 is SGHAT, CDR2 FQNNGV. The CDR3 reads CASSLDLTSGLETQYF. The CDR3 DNA follows: TGTGCCAGCAGCTTAGATCTCACTAGCGGGTTAGAGACCCAGTACTTC. Full variable domain (outside the CDR3, taken from reference TRBV11-2 and TRBJ2-5): EAGVAQSPRYKIIEKRQSVAFWCNPISGHATLYWYQQILGQGPKLLIQFQNNGVVDDSQLPKDRFSAERLKGVDSTLKIQPAKLEDSAVYLCASSLDLTSGLETQYFGPGTRLLVL.

This clonotype showed up many times. The rearrangement links TRBV7-3 to TRBJ1-2; D remains ambiguous. The CDR3 loop spans 15 amino acids. V was shortened by 4 bases and J by 4 bases, with 16 bases between the two germline ends. CDR1 is SGHTA, CDR2 FQGTGA, per germline. CDR3 residues: CASSSRHGQAYGYTF. The CDR3 nucleotides read TGTGCCAGCAGCTCACGACACGGTCAGGCCTATGGCTACACCTTC.

The chain couples TRBV19 to TRBJ1-1; unclear D gene. This CDR3 spans 13 amino acids. V was shortened by 2 bases and J by 0 bases, with 4 bases between the two germline ends. In germline, CDR1 is LNHDA, CDR2 SQIVND (reference sequence). As DNA, the CDR3 is TGTGCCAGTAGTATAAGCCTGAACACTGAAGCTTTCTTT. Translation: CASSISLNTEAFF.

At least ten counts were recorded for this clonotype. This chain joins TRBV11-2 and TRBJ1-1, with no clear D. Germline CDR1 SGHAT, CDR2 FQNNGV. This CDR3 contains 12 residues. Trimming cost V 1 base and J 10 bases, with 10 bases left between them. The CDR3 reads CASSLVRAAAFF. Here the CDR3 DNA reads TGTGCCAGCAGCTTAGTGAGGGCAGCAGCTTTCTTT.

This clonotype has only a few counts. The CDR3 nucleotides read TGTGCCAGCAGTGAGTTAAAGAACACTGAAGCTTTCTTT. This sequence encodes CASSELKNTEAFF. This sequence joins TRBV6-1 and TRBJ1-1; D remains ambiguous. CDR1 is MNHNS, CDR2 SASEGT, per germline. CDR3 length equals 13 residues. Trimming left V 3 bases short and J 1 base short, with 6 bases between.

The J gene is TRBJ1-1, the V gene TRBV6-1, with D maybe TRBD1 (6 bases). V shed 6 bases and J shed 0 bases, with 14 bases lying between them. In germline, CDR1 is MNHNS, CDR2 SASEGT. The CDR3 is 15 residues long. CDR3: CASRILDRMNTEAFF. For the CDR3, the DNA is TGTGCCAGCAGGATCCTTGACAGGATGAACACTGAAGCTTTCTTT.

This clonotype has a handful of counts. This CDR3 reads CASSVPYEQYF. DNA for the CDR3: TGTGCCAGCAGTGTCCCTTACGAGCAGTACTTC. This rearrangement joins TRBV28 to TRBJ2-7, with D unclear. Germline loops: CDR1 MDHEN, CDR2 SYDVKM. V lost 5 bases to trimming and J lost 4 bases, with 6 bases between them. The CDR3 runs 11 residues.

This clonotype has ten or more counts. The chain combines TRBV10-3 with TRBJ1-1; 8 nucleotides align to TRBD1. The germline CDR1 and CDR2 sequences are ENHRY and SYGVKD. The CDR3 runs 13 residues. The junction had 6 bases not matched to a gene; V was cut back by 10 bases and J by 2 bases. CDR3 DNA: TGTGCCACCGTGGACAGGGTAAACACTGAAGCTTTCTTT. Translating it yields CATVDRVNTEAFF.

Many counts were recorded for this clonotype. V is TRBV24-1 and J is TRBJ2-7; 10 nucleotides agree with TRBD2. The trim removed 8 bases at V and 3 bases at J, leaving 3 bases unmatched. The V gene's germline CDR1 is KGHDR and CDR2 SFDVKD. The CDR3 extends over 13 amino acids. CDR3 bases: TGTGCCACCATGGGGACTAGCGTCTACGAGCAGTACTTC. It is translated as CATMGTSVYEQYF.

This chain's CDR3 is CASSLRTAAYEQFF. In DNA form, the CDR3 reads TGTGCCAGCAGTTTAAGGACAGCGGCTTATGAGCAGTTCTTC. The rearrangement uses TRBV12-3 or TRBV12-4 and TRBJ2-1; the D gene is possibly TRBD1 (6 bases). The V and J ends lost 2 bases and 8 bases respectively, with 13 bases between them. There are 14 residues in the CDR3.

In its sample, this clonotype was seen many times. At one boundary the junction diverges from the germline segment, which might be a read error. The V call is TRBV6-2 or TRBV6-3, the J call TRBJ2-2, with TRBD1 matching over 9 bases. The CDR3 is made up of 15 amino acids. CDR1 is MNHEY, CDR2 SVGEGT, per germline. This CDR3 is CASSPGTGLIGERFF. Written as DNA, the CDR3 is TGTGCCAGCAGTCCCGGGACAGGGTTGATCGGGGAGCGGTTTTTT.

This clonotype has ten or more counts. The chain carries TRBV11-3 and TRBJ2-7; 12 bases align to TRBD1. Germline CDR1 SGHNT, CDR2 YENEEA. The J segment lost 6 bases and the V segment lost 5 bases, leaving 5 bases of the junction unmatched. This CDR3 spans 14 amino acids. CDR3 in amino acids: CASSPGQGASEQYF. The DNA of the CDR3 is TGTGCCAGCAGCCCGGGACAGGGGGCGTCCGAGCAGTACTTC.

There are many counts of this clonotype. The chain is built from TRBV12-3 or TRBV12-4 and TRBJ2-5; D might be TRBD1 (6 bases). There are 15 residues in the CDR3. Trimming took 5 bases from V and 2 from J, leaving 15 bases between them. CDR3 region: CASSPAGERQETQYF. CDR3 in DNA: TGTGCCAGCAGTCCCGCAGGGGAAAGGCAAGAGACCCAGTACTTC.

The table lists this clonotype with a few counts. The chain couples TRBV6-1 to TRBJ1-6, with 7 bases fitting TRBD1. The CDR3 covers 14 residues. Trimming took 6 bases from V and 5 from J; bases not matched to a gene: 4. Germline V lookup: CDR1 MNHNS, CDR2 SASEGT. DNA of the CDR3: TGTGCCAGCAGCCTAGGGGGCAATAATTCACCCCTCCACTTT. Residues: CASSLGGNNSPLHF.

Ten or more counts support this clonotype. The J gene is TRBJ2-7, the V gene TRBV19; TRBD2 aligns across 11 bases. V trimming: 3 bases; J trimming: 2 bases; junction bases outside the gene matches: 6. Germline values: CDR1 LNHDA, CDR2 SQIVND (reference sequence). This CDR3 comprises 16 residues. CDR3 region: CASSISGTSGTYEQYF. The CDR3 region has the DNA TGTGCCAGTAGTATTTCCGGGACTAGCGGAACCTACGAGCAGTACTTC. Full variable domain (rest looked up from reference TRBV19 and TRBJ2-7): DGGITQSPKYLFRKEGQNVTLSCEQNLNHDAMYWYRQDPGQGLRLIYYSQIVNDFQKGDIAEGYSVSREKKESFPLTVTSAQKNPTAFYLCASSISGTSGTYEQYFGPGTRLTVT.

This rearrangement joins TRBV11-2 to TRBJ1-1; TRBD1 matches at 8 bases. V shed 4 bases and J 6 bases; nucleotides not matched to a gene: 10. Germline CDR1 and CDR2: SGHAT and FQNNGV. This CDR3 has 15 amino acids. The CDR3 reads CASSSTGARYAEAFF. CDR3 DNA: TGTGCCAGCAGCTCGACAGGGGCCAGGTACGCTGAAGCTTTCTTT.

This clonotype was detected many times. V gene TRBV7-2 combines with J gene TRBJ2-7; 7 bases align to TRBD2. The CDR3 is 16 residues long. Germline V lookup: CDR1 SGHTA, CDR2 FQGNSA. J was trimmed by 6 bases and V by 3 bases; bases with no gene match: 14. The CDR3 sequence is CASSFHLGGRVSEQYF. DNA of the CDR3: TGTGCCAGCAGCTTTCACCTGGGCGGGAGAGTATCCGAGCAGTACTTC.

This clonotype has at least ten counts. The chain is built from TRBV6-5 and TRBJ1-6; 9 bases map to TRBD1. The trim removed 5 bases at V and 10 bases at J, leaving 12 bases unmatched. Germline CDR1 is MNHEY and CDR2 is SVGAGI. CDR3 size: 16 residues. Here the CDR3 reads CASSLQGARVASPLHF. CDR3 DNA: TGTGCCAGCAGTCTACAGGGGGCGAGGGTGGCGTCACCCCTCCACTTT.

This clonotype was recorded many times. V and J are TRBV28 and TRBJ1-2; D possibly corresponds to TRBD1 (5 bases). The germline V gene encodes CDR1 MDHEN and CDR2 SYDVKM. Trimming shortened V by 4 bases and J by 7 bases, and 25 bases separated the two germline ends. This CDR3 region has 17 residues. CDR3 amino acids: CASSSTWGGVGLTGYTF. CDR3 sequence (DNA): TGTGCCAGCAGTTCGACCTGGGGGGGGGTTGGACTAACTGGCTACACCTTC.